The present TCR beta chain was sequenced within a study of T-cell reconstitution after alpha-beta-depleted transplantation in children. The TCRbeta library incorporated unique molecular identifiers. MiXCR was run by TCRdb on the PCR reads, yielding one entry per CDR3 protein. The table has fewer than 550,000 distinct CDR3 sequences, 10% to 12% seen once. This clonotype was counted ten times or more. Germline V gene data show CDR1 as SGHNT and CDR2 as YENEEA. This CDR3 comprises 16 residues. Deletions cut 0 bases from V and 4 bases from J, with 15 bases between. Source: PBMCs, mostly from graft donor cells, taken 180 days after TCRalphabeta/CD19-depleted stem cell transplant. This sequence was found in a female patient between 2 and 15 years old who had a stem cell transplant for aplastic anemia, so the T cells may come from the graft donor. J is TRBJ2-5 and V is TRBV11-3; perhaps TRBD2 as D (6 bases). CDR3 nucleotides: TGTGCCAGCAGCTTAGATCTAGGCGGGGCGATAGAGACCCAGTACTTC. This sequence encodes CASSLDLGGAIETQYF. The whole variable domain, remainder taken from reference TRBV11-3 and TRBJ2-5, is EAGVVQSPRYKIIEKKQPVAFWCNPISGHNTLYWYLQNLGQGPELLIRYENEEAVDDSQLPKDRFSAERLKGVDSTLKIQPAELGDSAVYLCASSLDLGGAIETQYFGPGTRLLVL.